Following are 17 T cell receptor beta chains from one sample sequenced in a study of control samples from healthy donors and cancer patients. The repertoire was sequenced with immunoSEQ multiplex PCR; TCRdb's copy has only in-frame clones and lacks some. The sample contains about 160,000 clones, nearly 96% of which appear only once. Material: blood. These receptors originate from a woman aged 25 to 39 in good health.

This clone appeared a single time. The CDR3: CASSQGDQPQHF. The CDR3 bases are TGTGCCAGCAGCCAAGGGGATCAGCCCCAGCATTTT. The chain recombines TRBV3-1 (or the pseudogene TRBV3-2) with TRBJ1-5; D call uncertain. Per the germline V gene, CDR1 is LGHDT and CDR2 is YNNKEL (reference sequence). Between the trimmed V and J ends, which lost 1 base and 5 bases, there was a span of 3 bases. The CDR3 consists of 12 residues.

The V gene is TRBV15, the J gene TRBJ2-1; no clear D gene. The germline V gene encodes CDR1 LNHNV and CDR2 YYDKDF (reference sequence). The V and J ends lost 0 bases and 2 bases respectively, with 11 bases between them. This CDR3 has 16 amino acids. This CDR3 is CATSRDLQNTYNEQFF. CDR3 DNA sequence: TGTGCCACCAGCAGAGATCTGCAGAACACCTACAATGAGCAGTTCTTC. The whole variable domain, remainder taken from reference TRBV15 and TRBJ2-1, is DAMVIQNPRYQVTQFGKPVTLSCSQTLNHNVMYWYQQKSSQAPKLLFHYYDKDFNNEADTPDNFQSRRPNTSFCFLDIRSPGLGDTAMYLCATSRDLQNTYNEQFFGPGTRLTVL.

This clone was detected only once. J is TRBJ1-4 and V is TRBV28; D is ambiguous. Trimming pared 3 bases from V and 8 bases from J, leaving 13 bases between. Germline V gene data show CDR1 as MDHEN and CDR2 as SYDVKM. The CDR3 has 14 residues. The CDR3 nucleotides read TGTGCCAGCAGTTTTATTGGGGTTCAGGAAAAACTGTTTTTT. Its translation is CASSFIGVQEKLFF.

The CDR3 is CASSFRQVEMNTEAFF. The CDR3 nucleotides read TGCGCCAGCAGCTTTCGACAGGTCGAGATGAACACTGAAGCTTTCTTT. The V call is TRBV5-1, the J call TRBJ1-1; D might be TRBD1 (6 bases). V lost 2 bases, J lost 0 bases, and 14 bases lay in between. The germline V gene encodes CDR1 SGHRS and CDR2 YFSETQ. The CDR3 runs to 16 residues.

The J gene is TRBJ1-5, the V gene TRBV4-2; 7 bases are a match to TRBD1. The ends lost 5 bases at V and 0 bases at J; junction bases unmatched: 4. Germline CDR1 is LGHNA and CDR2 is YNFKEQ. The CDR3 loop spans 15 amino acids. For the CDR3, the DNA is TGTGCCAGCAGCAAATGGGACAGTAGCAATCAGCCCCAGCATTTT. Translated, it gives CASSKWDSSNQPQHF.

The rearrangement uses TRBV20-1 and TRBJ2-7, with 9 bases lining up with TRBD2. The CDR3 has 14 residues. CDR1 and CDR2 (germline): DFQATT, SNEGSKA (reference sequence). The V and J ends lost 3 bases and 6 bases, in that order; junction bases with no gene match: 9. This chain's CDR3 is CSASWSSGTGEQYF. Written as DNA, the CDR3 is TGCAGTGCTAGTTGGTCTAGCGGGACCGGCGAGCAGTACTTC.

CDR3 sequence: CSVLTGPWVNEQFF. The CDR3 DNA reads as TGCAGCGTCCTCACAGGACCATGGGTCAATGAGCAGTTCTTC. V usage is TRBV29-1 and J usage is TRBJ2-1, with D maybe TRBD1 (5 bases). The CDR3 runs 14 residues. Trimming cost V 6 bases and J 6 bases, with 18 bases left between them. Germline-derived CDR1 and CDR2 are SQVTM and ANQGSEA.

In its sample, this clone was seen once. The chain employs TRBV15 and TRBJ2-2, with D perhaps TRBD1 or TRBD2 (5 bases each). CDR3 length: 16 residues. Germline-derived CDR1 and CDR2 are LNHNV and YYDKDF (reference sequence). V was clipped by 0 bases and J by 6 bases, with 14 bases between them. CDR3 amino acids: CATSRDGEGRAGELFF. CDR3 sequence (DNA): TGTGCCACCAGCAGAGATGGAGAGGGGCGGGCCGGGGAGCTGTTTTTT.

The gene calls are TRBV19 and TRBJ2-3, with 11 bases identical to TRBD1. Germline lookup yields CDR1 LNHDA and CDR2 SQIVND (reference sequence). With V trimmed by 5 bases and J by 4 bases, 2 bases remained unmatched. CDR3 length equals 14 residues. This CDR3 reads CASSLDRGPDTQYF. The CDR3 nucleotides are TGTGCCAGTAGTTTGGACAGGGGGCCAGATACGCAGTATTTT.

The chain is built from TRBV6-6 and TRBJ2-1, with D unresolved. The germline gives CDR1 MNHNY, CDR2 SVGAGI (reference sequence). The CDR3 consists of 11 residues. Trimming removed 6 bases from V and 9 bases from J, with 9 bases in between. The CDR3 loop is CASSPPGEQFF. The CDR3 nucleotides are TGTGCCAGCAGCCCCCCGGGTGAGCAGTTCTTC.

The CDR3 sequence is CASSPRGPYEQYF. The CDR3 nucleotides read TGTGCCAGCAGCCCCCGGGGCCCCTACGAGCAGTACTTC. This chain joins TRBV7-9 and TRBJ2-7; D possibly uses TRBD1 or TRBD2 (5 bases each). CDR1 is SEHNR and CDR2 is FQNEAQ in the germline V gene (reference sequence). V lost 5 bases and J lost 2, with 10 bases in between. CDR3 size: 13 residues.

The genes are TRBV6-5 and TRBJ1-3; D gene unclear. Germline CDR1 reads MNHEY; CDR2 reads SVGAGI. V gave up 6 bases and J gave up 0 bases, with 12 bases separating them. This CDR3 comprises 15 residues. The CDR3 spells CASRPGRSSGNTIYF. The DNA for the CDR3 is TGTGCCAGCAGGCCCGGACGGAGCTCTGGAAACACCATATATTTT.

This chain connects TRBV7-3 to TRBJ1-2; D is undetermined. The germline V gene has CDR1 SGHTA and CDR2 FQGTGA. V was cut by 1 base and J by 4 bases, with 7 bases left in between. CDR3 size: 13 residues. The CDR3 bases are TGTGCCAGCAGCTTAAATATGGGCTATGGCTACACCTTC. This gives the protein CASSLNMGYGYTF.

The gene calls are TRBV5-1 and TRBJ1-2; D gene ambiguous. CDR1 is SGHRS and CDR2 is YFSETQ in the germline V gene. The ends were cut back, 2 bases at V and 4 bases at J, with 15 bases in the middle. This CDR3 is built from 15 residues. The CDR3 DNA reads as TGCGCCAGCAGCTTACGCGGGCAGCCCGTCTATGGCTACACCTTC. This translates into CASSLRGQPVYGYTF. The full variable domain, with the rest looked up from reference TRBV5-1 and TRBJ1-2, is KAGVTQTPRYLIKTRGQQVTLSCSPISGHRSVSWYQQTPGQGLQFLFEYFSETQRNKGNFPGRFSGRQFSNSRSEMNVSTLELGDSALYLCASSLRGQPVYGYTFGSGTRLTVV.

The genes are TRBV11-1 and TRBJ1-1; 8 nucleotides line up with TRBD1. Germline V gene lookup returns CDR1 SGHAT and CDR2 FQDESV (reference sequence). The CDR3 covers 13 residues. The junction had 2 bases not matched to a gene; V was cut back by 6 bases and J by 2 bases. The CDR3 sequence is CASRGTGNTEAFF. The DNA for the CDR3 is TGTGCCAGCAGGGGGACAGGTAACACTGAAGCTTTCTTT.

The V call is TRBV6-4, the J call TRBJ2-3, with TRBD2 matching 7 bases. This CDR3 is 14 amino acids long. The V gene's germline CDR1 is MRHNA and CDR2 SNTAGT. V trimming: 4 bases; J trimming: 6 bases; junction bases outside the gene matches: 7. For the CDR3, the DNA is TGTGCCAGCAGTGTTGCGGGAGACCGGGATACGCAGTATTTT. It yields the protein CASSVAGDRDTQYF.

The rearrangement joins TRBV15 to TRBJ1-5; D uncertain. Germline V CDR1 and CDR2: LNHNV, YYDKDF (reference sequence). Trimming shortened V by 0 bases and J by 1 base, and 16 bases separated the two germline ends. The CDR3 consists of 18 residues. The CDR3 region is CATSRDRVGFQSNQPQHF. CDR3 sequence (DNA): TGTGCCACCAGCAGAGATAGGGTCGGGTTCCAAAGCAATCAGCCCCAGCATTTT. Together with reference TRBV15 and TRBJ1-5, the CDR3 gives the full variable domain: DAMVIQNPRYQVTQFGKPVTLSCSQTLNHNVMYWYQQKSSQAPKLLFHYYDKDFNNEADTPDNFQSRRPNTSFCFLDIRSPGLGDTAMYLCATSRDRVGFQSNQPQHFGDGTRLSIL.